Presented here are 23 T cell receptor beta chains from one specimen sequenced in a study of blood T cell repertoires in COVID-19. TCRdb's copy holds only in-frame clones and misses some; the assay was immunoSEQ multiplex PCR. The sample lists fewer than 300,000 clones, roughly 85% occurring once. Sequencing used peripheral blood. The receptors were sampled from a woman in her late teens or twenties with acute or convalescent COVID-19.

This chain links TRBV28 with TRBJ2-1; 11 nucleotides agree with TRBD1. Unmatched junction bases numbered 11, after V lost 6 bases and J lost 10 bases. The CDR3 has 15 residues. Germline V CDR1 and CDR2: MDHEN, SYDVKM. The CDR3 nucleotides are TGTGCCAGCAGCGCTACCGGGACAGGGGGAAGGGAGCAGTTCTTC. It codes for CASSATGTGGREQFF.

The rearrangement links TRBV12-3 or TRBV12-4 to TRBJ1-2; 8 bases map to TRBD1. The CDR3 loop spans 13 amino acids. J was trimmed by 7 bases and V by 6 bases; bases with no gene match: 7. The CDR3: CASRRGQGSGYTF. The CDR3 DNA reads TGTGCCAGCAGAAGAGGACAGGGCTCTGGCTACACCTTC.

The chain recombines TRBV7-2 with TRBJ2-1; maybe TRBD2 (6 bases). This CDR3 region has 17 residues. Trimming left V 5 bases short and J 7 bases short, with 24 bases between. Germline V gene sequence: CDR1 SGHTA, CDR2 FQGNSA. Here the CDR3 DNA reads TGTGCCAGCAGCCCCCAGGGAGGAGGCAGTTTGGGGAATGAGCAGTTCTTC. Protein sequence: CASSPQGGGSLGNEQFF.

V and J are TRBV19 and TRBJ1-6; D perhaps matches TRBD1 (6 bases). In germline, CDR1 is LNHDA, CDR2 SQIVND (reference sequence). Between the trimmed V and J ends, which lost 4 bases and 6 bases, there was a span of 13 bases. The CDR3 is 15 amino acids. The CDR3 sequence is CASSTRGTGNSPLHF. CDR3 DNA sequence: TGTGCCAGTAGTACTAGGGGGACGGGTAATTCACCCCTCCACTTT.

This clone has a count of ten or more. The V and J genes are TRBV19 and TRBJ2-7; 7 positions match TRBD2. This CDR3 has 12 residues. The germline gives CDR1 LNHDA, CDR2 SQIVND (reference sequence). Trimming took 4 bases from V and 12 from J; bases not matched to a gene: 9. Here the CDR3 reads CASSSWAGVMYF. DNA of the CDR3: TGTGCCAGTAGTAGCTGGGCGGGAGTAATGTACTTC.

This sequence joins TRBV4-3 and TRBJ1-2; 10 bases line up with TRBD1. Per the germline V gene, CDR1 is LGHNA and CDR2 is YSLEER. Germline trimming cut 2 bases from V and 3 bases from J; bases unmatched to any gene: 6. The CDR3 runs 16 residues. The CDR3 spells CASSQRDRGRYYGYTF. In DNA form, the CDR3 reads TGCGCCAGCAGCCAACGGGACAGGGGAAGATACTATGGCTACACCTTC.

V usage is TRBV6-5 and J usage is TRBJ1-2; 7 positions match TRBD1. The CDR3 loop spans 14 amino acids. Trimming cost V 4 bases and J 5 bases; bases outside gene matches: 7. Germline CDR1 reads MNHEY; CDR2 reads SVGAGI. The CDR3 DNA reads as TGTGCCAGCAGTTCAAAGACAGGGACGTATGGCTACACCTTC. The encoded protein is CASSSKTGTYGYTF.

The rearrangement links TRBV28 to TRBJ2-1; 9 bases line up with TRBD2. The CDR3 sequence is 14 residues long. The ends lost 4 bases at V and 8 bases at J; junction bases unmatched: 6. Germline-derived CDR1 and CDR2 are MDHEN and SYDVKM. CDR3 sequence (DNA): TGTGCCAGCAGTTGGCTAGCGGGACCCCATGAGCAGTTCTTC. Amino acids: CASSWLAGPHEQFF.

The genes are TRBV19 and TRBJ2-7; TRBD1 might be the D (5 bases). The CDR3 covers 14 residues. Trimming removed 3 bases from V and 7 bases from J, with 16 bases in between. The germline CDR1 and CDR2 sequences are LNHDA and SQIVND (reference sequence). The CDR3 reads CASSITPGPVEQYF. The CDR3 coding sequence is TGTGCCAGTAGTATTACTCCAGGGCCGGTGGAGCAGTACTTC.

This clone was counted between two and nine times. V is TRBV7-9 and J is TRBJ1-1, with D possibly being TRBD1 (6 bases). The CDR3 spans 16 residues. Trimming took 5 bases from V and 0 from J, leaving 16 bases between them. Germline assignment: CDR1 SEHNR and CDR2 FQNEAQ (reference sequence). Here the CDR3 DNA reads TGTGCCAGCAGCCCGTCCGGGGGGCATCTGAACACTGAAGCTTTCTTT. Amino acid sequence: CASSPSGGHLNTEAFF.

The chain uses TRBV6-5 and TRBJ2-7; 7 nucleotides line up with TRBD2. CDR1 is MNHEY, CDR2 SVGAGI, per germline. There are 15 residues in the CDR3. Germline trimming cut 6 bases from V and 4 bases from J; bases unmatched to any gene: 12. CDR3 sequence reads: CASRPIAGVLYEQYF. CDR3 DNA: TGTGCCAGCAGACCCATAGCGGGCGTTTTGTACGAGCAGTACTTC.

The chain uses TRBV9 and TRBJ2-7, with 11 bases fitting TRBD2. The germline V gene has CDR1 SGDLS and CDR2 YYNGEE. The CDR3 covers 14 residues. V was clipped by 0 bases and J by 9 bases; unmatched bases: 5. This chain's CDR3 is CASSVGLAGTAQYF. CDR3 DNA sequence: TGTGCCAGCAGCGTAGGACTAGCGGGGACGGCGCAGTACTTC.

This chain links TRBV3-1 (or the pseudogene TRBV3-2) with TRBJ1-1; D is unclear. CDR3 length: 14 residues. Trimming shortened V by 4 bases and J by 1 base, and 10 bases separated the two germline ends. The germline V gene has CDR1 LGHDT and CDR2 YNNKEL (reference sequence). The CDR3, as DNA: TGTGCCAGCAGCCTAGTGCCAACGAACACTGAAGCTTTCTTT. It translates to CASSLVPTNTEAFF.

This clone was seen once. This rearrangement joins TRBV11-3 to TRBJ2-3, with 13 nucleotides matching TRBD2. The CDR3 consists of 17 residues. Germline CDR1 and CDR2: SGHNT and YENEEA. Trimming removed 0 bases from V and 2 bases from J; junction bases left unmatched: 2. Here the CDR3 reads CASSLEGTSGTTDTQYF. The CDR3 DNA sequence: TGTGCCAGCAGCTTAGAGGGGACTAGCGGGACCACAGATACGCAGTATTTT.

V is TRBV7-9 and J is TRBJ1-1; TRBD1 matches 8 bases. The CDR3 consists of 14 residues. The germline gives CDR1 SEHNR, CDR2 FQNEAQ (reference sequence). After removal of 5 bases from V and 4 bases from J, the junction contained 6 bases not matched to a gene. The CDR3 DNA reads TGTGCCAGCAGCGCTTCAGGGGGCATCACTGAAGCTTTCTTT. Its protein product is CASSASGGITEAFF.

The gene calls are TRBV9 and TRBJ2-5, with TRBD2 matching over 7 bases. The junction had 5 bases not matched to a gene; V was cut back by 3 bases and J by 0 bases. The CDR3 contains 15 residues. Germline V gene sequence: CDR1 SGDLS, CDR2 YYNGEE. CDR3 loop: CASSALLADQETQYF. The CDR3 DNA reads TGTGCCAGCAGCGCCCTTCTAGCGGACCAAGAGACCCAGTACTTC.

This chain connects TRBV6-4 to TRBJ2-1, with TRBD1 matching over 9 bases. The CDR3 runs 15 residues. Unmatched junction bases numbered 6, after V lost 3 bases and J lost 6 bases. Germline loops: CDR1 MRHNA, CDR2 SNTAGT. CDR3 nucleotides: TGTGCCAGCAGTGAGATAGGGACAGGGACCAATGAGCAGTTCTTC. It translates to CASSEIGTGTNEQFF.

The chain combines TRBV11-2 with TRBJ2-7; D not resolved. Trimming took off 1 base at V and 4 bases at J, with 11 bases between the two ends. Germline V gene sequence: CDR1 SGHAT, CDR2 FQNNGV. This CDR3 has 14 amino acids. The CDR3 region is CASSLVPDGYEQYF. The CDR3 DNA is TGTGCCAGCAGCTTAGTCCCAGATGGTTACGAGCAGTACTTC.

This clone was observed a handful of times. The chain recombines TRBV2 with TRBJ1-2; 7 bases agree with TRBD1. V lost 6 bases and J lost 4; bases outside the gene matches: 8. The CDR3 sequence is 14 residues long. Germline assignment: CDR1 SNHLY and CDR2 FYNNEI. The CDR3 DNA reads TGTGCCAGCAGAACAGGGGTTGACGGCTATGGCTACACCTTC. Protein sequence: CASRTGVDGYGYTF.

Only one count was recorded for this clone. V and J are TRBV5-8 and TRBJ2-7; no clear D. The germline CDR1 and CDR2 sequences are SGHTS and YDEGEE. The CDR3 contains 15 residues. The V gene lost 0 bases and the J gene lost 0 bases, with 10 bases spanning the gap. This CDR3 is CASSLGRLSSYEQYF. The CDR3 nucleotides read TGTGCCAGCAGCTTGGGCCGCCTAAGCTCCTACGAGCAGTACTTC.

This clone was observed a single time. V gene TRBV9 combines with J gene TRBJ2-3; 7 nucleotides line up with TRBD1. The V gene end was trimmed by 3 bases and the J gene end by 6 bases; junction bases not matched to a gene: 13. CDR3 size: 16 residues. Germline CDR1 is SGDLS and CDR2 is YYNGEE. The CDR3 coding sequence is TGTGCCAGCAGCGAGACCGACAGGGTTCTTCTGGATACGCAGTATTTT. Translated: CASSETDRVLLDTQYF.

The V and J genes are TRBV5-1 and TRBJ2-7, with a weak D call TRBD2 (5 bases). The ends were cut back, 4 bases at V and 7 bases at J, with 15 bases in the middle. CDR1 SGHRS and CDR2 YFSETQ come from the germline V gene. The CDR3 totals 13 residues. Written as DNA, the CDR3 is TGCGCCAGCAGCGGCCTTACTAGTCTGGAGCAGTACTTC. It codes for CASSGLTSLEQYF.

This rearrangement joins TRBV6-5 to TRBJ1-2; 7 nucleotides line up with TRBD1. Germline V gene data show CDR1 as MNHEY and CDR2 as SVGAGI. With V trimmed by 6 bases and J by 7 bases, 8 bases remained unmatched. There are 13 residues in the CDR3. CDR3 loop: CASRYDRVTGYTF. The DNA of the CDR3 is TGTGCCAGCAGATACGACAGGGTGACTGGCTACACCTTC.